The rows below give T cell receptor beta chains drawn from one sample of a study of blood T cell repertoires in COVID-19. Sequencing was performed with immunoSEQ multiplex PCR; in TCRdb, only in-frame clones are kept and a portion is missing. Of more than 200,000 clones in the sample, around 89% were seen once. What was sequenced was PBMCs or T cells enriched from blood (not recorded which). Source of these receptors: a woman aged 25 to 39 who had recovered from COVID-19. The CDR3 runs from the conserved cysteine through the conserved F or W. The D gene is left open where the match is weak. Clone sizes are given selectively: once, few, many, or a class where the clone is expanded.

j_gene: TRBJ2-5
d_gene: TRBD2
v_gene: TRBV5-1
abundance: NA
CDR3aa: CASSSAPSGQETQYF
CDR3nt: TGCGCCAGCAGCTCCGCCCCTAGCGGCCAAGAGACCCAGTACTTC

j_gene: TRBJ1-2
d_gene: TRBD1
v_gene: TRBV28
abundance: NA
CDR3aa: CASRSGQDYGYTF
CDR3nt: TGTGCCAGCAGATCCGGACAGGACTATGGCTACACCTTC

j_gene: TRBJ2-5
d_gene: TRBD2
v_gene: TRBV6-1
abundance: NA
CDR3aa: CASSESPSGRDPQYF
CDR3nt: TGTGCCAGCAGTGAATCACCTAGCGGGAGGGATCCCCAGTACTTC

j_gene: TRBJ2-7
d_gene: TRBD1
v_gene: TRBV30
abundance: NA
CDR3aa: CAWSPSTGTYEQYF
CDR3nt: TGTGCCTGGAGTCCCTCGACAGGGACCTACGAGCAGTACTTC

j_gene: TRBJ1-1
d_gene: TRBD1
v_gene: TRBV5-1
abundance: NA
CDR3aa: CASSPGQGLNTEAFF
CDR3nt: TGCGCCAGCAGCCCGGGACAGGGATTGAACACTGAAGCTTTCTTT

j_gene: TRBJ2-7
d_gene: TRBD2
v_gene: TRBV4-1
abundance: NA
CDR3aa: CASSQSVLAGLEWYEQYF
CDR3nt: TGCGCCAGCAGCCAATCAGTACTAGCGGGGTTGGAGTGGTACGAGCAGTACTTC

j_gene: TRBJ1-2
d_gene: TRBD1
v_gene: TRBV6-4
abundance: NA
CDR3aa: CASRADRGSGYGYTF
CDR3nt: TGTGCCAGCAGGGCAGACAGGGGGAGCGGCTATGGCTACACCTTC

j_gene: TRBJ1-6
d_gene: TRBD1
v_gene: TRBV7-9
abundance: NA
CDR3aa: CASSSEQGAYSPLHF
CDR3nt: TGTGCCAGCAGCTCCGAGCAGGGGGCTTATTCACCCCTCCACTTT

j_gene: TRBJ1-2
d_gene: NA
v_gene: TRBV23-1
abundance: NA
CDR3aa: CARYRDTF
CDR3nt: TGCGCCAGATATAGAGACACCTTC

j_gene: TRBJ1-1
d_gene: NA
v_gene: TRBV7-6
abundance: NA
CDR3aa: CASSLGAANTEAFF
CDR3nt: TGTGCCAGCAGCTTAGGGGCAGCTAACACTGAAGCTTTCTTT

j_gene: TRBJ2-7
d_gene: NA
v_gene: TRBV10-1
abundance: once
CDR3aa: CASSEPRQPYEQYF
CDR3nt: TGCGCCAGCAGTGAGCCGAGGCAGCCCTACGAGCAGTACTTC

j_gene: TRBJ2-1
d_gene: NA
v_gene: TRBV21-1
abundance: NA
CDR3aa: CASSKPPGIAGDYNEQFF
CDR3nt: TGTGCCAGCAGCAAACCCCCGGGGATAGCGGGGGACTACAATGAGCAGTTCTTC

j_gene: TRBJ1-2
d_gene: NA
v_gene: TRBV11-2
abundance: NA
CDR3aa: CASSPLSERLYGYTF
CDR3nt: TGTGCCAGCAGCCCCTTATCCGAGCGGTTATATGGCTACACCTTC

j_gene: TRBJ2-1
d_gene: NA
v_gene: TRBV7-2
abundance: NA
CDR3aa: CASSLGAAIYNEQFF
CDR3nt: TGTGCCAGCAGCTTAGGGGCAGCCATCTACAATGAGCAGTTCTTC

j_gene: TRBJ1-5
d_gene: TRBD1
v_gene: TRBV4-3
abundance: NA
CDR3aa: CASSHGTGVNQPQHF
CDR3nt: TGCGCCAGCAGCCATGGGACAGGAGTCAATCAGCCCCAGCATTTT

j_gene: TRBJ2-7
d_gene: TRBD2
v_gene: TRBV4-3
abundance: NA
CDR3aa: CASSPGTSATYEQYF
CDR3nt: TGCGCCAGCAGCCCCGGGACTAGCGCAACCTACGAGCAGTACTTC

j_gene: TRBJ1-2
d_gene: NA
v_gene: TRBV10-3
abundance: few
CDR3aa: CAISELKGHGYTF
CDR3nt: TGTGCCATCAGTGAGTTAAAGGGGCATGGCTACACCTTC

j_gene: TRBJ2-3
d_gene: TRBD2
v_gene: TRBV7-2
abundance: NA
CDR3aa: CASSSRLAGGQDTQYF
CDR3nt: TGTGCCAGCAGCTCAAGACTAGCGGGAGGCCAAGATACGCAGTATTTT

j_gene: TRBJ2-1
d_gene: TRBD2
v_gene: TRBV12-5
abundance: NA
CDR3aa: CASGHASGRSGEQFF
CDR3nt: TGTGCTAGTGGTCATGCTAGCGGGAGATCGGGTGAGCAGTTCTTC

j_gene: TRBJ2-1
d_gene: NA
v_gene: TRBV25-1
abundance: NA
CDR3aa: CASSEGGIFYNEQFF
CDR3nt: TGTGCCAGCAGTGAAGGAGGGATTTTCTACAATGAGCAGTTCTTC

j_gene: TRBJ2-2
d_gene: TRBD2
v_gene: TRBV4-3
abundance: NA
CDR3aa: CASSQGQLAGTGELFF
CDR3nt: TGCGCCAGCAGCCAAGGTCAACTAGCGGGAACCGGGGAGCTGTTTTTT

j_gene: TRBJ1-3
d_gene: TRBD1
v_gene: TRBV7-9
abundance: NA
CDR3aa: CASSSPGQGFSGNTIYF
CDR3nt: TGTGCCAGCAGCTCTCCGGGACAGGGATTCTCTGGAAACACCATATATTTT

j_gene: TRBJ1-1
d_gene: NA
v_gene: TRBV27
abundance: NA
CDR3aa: CASSHRQSLRTEAFF
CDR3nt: TGTGCCAGCAGTCATCGACAGTCTCTCCGCACTGAAGCTTTCTTT

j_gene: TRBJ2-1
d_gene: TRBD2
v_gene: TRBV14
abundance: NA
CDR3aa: CASSPKLAGGRNSYNEQFF
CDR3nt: TGTGCCAGCAGCCCAAAACTAGCGGGAGGCCGAAATTCCTACAATGAGCAGTTCTTC

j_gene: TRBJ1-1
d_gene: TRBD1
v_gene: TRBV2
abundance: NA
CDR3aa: CASTRRGGTGNTEAFF
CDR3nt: TGTGCCAGCACCAGACGAGGCGGGACAGGGAACACTGAAGCTTTCTTT